The sequence of this T cell receptor (beta chain) was determined in a study of cytomegalovirus exposure and HLA in healthy donors. Study-level points and caveats: The authors enumerated over 150 TCR beta chains as linked to cytomegalovirus. Specificity of a few CMV-associated chains for CMV antigens was verified in vitro. According to a subsequent analysis, TCR clusters identified in the first cohort showed a tendency to co-occur across the 100 to 150 validation repertoires. For cytomegalovirus status, the classifier reportedly gave diagnoses with high specificity and sensitivity.

Regarding this clone: Antigen specificity is unknown.

Libraries were prepared by immunoSEQ multiplex PCR; TCRdb keeps only in-frame clonotypes and omits some of them. The table has over 150,000 clones, around 84% seen once. Trimming took 3 bases from V and 4 from J, leaving 15 bases between them. Germline V lookup: CDR1 KGHSH, CDR2 LQKENI. This CDR3 spans 15 amino acids. The chain recombines TRBV18 with TRBJ1-2; D may be TRBD1 (5 bases). The TCR was taken from a man between 18 and 35 years old in good health and CMV-seropositive. Input material: PBMCs. The CDR3 loop reads CASSPPGGKGYGYTF. CDR3 nucleotides: TGTGCCAGCTCACCCCCGGGGGGGAAAGGCTATGGCTACACCTTC.